This TCR beta chain was captured in a study of T cells after yellow fever vaccination. The length of the CDR3 is 15 residues. Germline V gene lookup returns CDR1 SGDLS and CDR2 YYNGEE. The J segment lost 7 bases and the V segment lost 3 bases, leaving 7 bases of the junction unmatched. Whole-study findings and limits: Booster sampling recovered most clones from primary vaccination (96% CD4, around 88% CD8).

Concerning this clonotype: Antigen: not known.

They built TCR cDNA with 5'RACE template switching, a step that put in a universal primer site and UMIs. TCRdb re-called the 5' RACE reads with MiXCR, one entry per CDR3 protein. Seen here are 80,000 to 100,000 distinct CDR3 sequences, approximately 5.5% observed once, and the top ten hold roughly two fifths. V and J are TRBV9 and TRBJ1-6, with 7 bases that match TRBD1. The source is a man aged 18 to 35 who received the YFV17D yellow fever vaccine. The material was CD8+ T cells sorted from PBMCs, obtained 10 days after the yellow fever booster vaccination. CDR3 sequence: CASSARDRLNSPLHF. In nucleotides, the CDR3 is TGTGCCAGCAGCGCCCGGGACAGACTGAATTCACCCCTCCACTTT.